This is a list of T cell receptor beta chains from one sample in a study of shared clonotypes between healthy human individuals. Sequencing was performed with immunoSEQ multiplex PCR; in TCRdb, only in-frame clones are kept and a portion is missing. The sample lists some 2,000,000 clones, 90% to 95% occurring once. Source material: naive CD4+ T cells sorted from blood. Every receptor here comes from a man between 18 and 29 years old in good health. CDR3s include the opening cysteine and the closing phenylalanine or tryptophan. Fields, in order: CDR3 DNA, CDR3 protein, V gene, D gene, clone size, J gene. D genes are given only for firm matches. For some rows the clone size is stated as once, few or many, or as a class when expanded; others skip it.

cdr3_nt: TGTGCCTGGAACAGGGGTTTTGAGCAGTTCTTC
cdr3_aa: CAWNRGFEQFF
v_call: TRBV30
d_call: TRBD1
clone_size: NA
j_call: TRBJ2-1

cdr3_nt: TGTGCCAGCAGGGGAAGATATTATGCGGACACTGAAGCTTTCTTT
cdr3_aa: CASRGRYYADTEAFF
v_call: TRBV21-1
d_call: NA
clone_size: NA
j_call: TRBJ1-1

cdr3_nt: TGTGCCAGCAGCTTCCCCCCTGGGGGCAATCAGCCCCAGCATTTT
cdr3_aa: CASSFPPGGNQPQHF
v_call: TRBV7-2
d_call: NA
clone_size: NA
j_call: TRBJ1-5

cdr3_nt: TGTGCCAGTAGAGGACAGAGCATGAACACTGAAGCTTTCTTT
cdr3_aa: CASRGQSMNTEAFF
v_call: TRBV19
d_call: NA
clone_size: NA
j_call: TRBJ1-1

cdr3_nt: TGTGCCAGCAGCCCGGCGCCAGGGACTAGCGGGAGATCCTACGAGCAGTACTTC
cdr3_aa: CASSPAPGTSGRSYEQYF
v_call: TRBV7-2
d_call: TRBD2
clone_size: NA
j_call: TRBJ2-7

cdr3_nt: TGTGCCAGCAGCGTAGAGACCGACGGAGGTAACTATGGCTACACCTTC
cdr3_aa: CASSVETDGGNYGYTF
v_call: TRBV9
d_call: NA
clone_size: NA
j_call: TRBJ1-2

cdr3_nt: TGTGCCAGCAGCCTCGGGACAGGGAATAACTATGGCTACACCTTC
cdr3_aa: CASSLGTGNNYGYTF
v_call: TRBV5-6
d_call: TRBD1
clone_size: NA
j_call: TRBJ1-2

cdr3_nt: TGTGCCAGTAGAGACCCCTACGGACCTTATGAAAAACTGTTTTTT
cdr3_aa: CASRDPYGPYEKLFF
v_call: TRBV19
d_call: NA
clone_size: NA
j_call: TRBJ1-4

cdr3_nt: TGTGCCTGGAGTGTCAGTGCTAACTATGGCTACACCTTC
cdr3_aa: CAWSVSANYGYTF
v_call: TRBV30
d_call: NA
clone_size: few
j_call: TRBJ1-2

cdr3_nt: TGCAGCGCCCCCCGGGGGGCCACAGATACGCAGTATTTT
cdr3_aa: CSAPRGATDTQYF
v_call: TRBV29-1
d_call: NA
clone_size: NA
j_call: TRBJ2-3

cdr3_nt: TGTGCCAGCAGCTTATCCGGGGCTGGAAACACCATATATTTT
cdr3_aa: CASSLSGAGNTIYF
v_call: TRBV11-2
d_call: NA
clone_size: NA
j_call: TRBJ1-3

cdr3_nt: TGTGCCAGCAGTCCCCGGGACAGGGGTTACAATGAGCAGTTCTTC
cdr3_aa: CASSPRDRGYNEQFF
v_call: TRBV6-6
d_call: TRBD1
clone_size: NA
j_call: TRBJ2-1

cdr3_nt: TGCAGCGTTGAACTACAGCGAAACACCGGGGAGCTGTTTTTT
cdr3_aa: CSVELQRNTGELFF
v_call: TRBV29-1
d_call: NA
clone_size: NA
j_call: TRBJ2-2

cdr3_nt: TGCAGCGTTGAAGATGAAGAAAAACTGTTTTTT
cdr3_aa: CSVEDEEKLFF
v_call: TRBV29-1
d_call: NA
clone_size: NA
j_call: TRBJ1-4

cdr3_nt: TGTGCCAGCAGCGATAGGAATCCCACCGGGGAGCTGTTTTTT
cdr3_aa: CASSDRNPTGELFF
v_call: TRBV9
d_call: NA
clone_size: NA
j_call: TRBJ2-2

cdr3_nt: TGTGCCAGCAGCTGGCAGGGGAGAGAGACCCAGTACTTC
cdr3_aa: CASSWQGRETQYF
v_call: TRBV7-9
d_call: NA
clone_size: NA
j_call: TRBJ2-5

cdr3_nt: TGTGCCAGCAGCTTAGGGCAGGAGGCCAATCAGCCCCAGCATTTT
cdr3_aa: CASSLGQEANQPQHF
v_call: TRBV7-2
d_call: NA
clone_size: NA
j_call: TRBJ1-5

cdr3_nt: TGCGCCAGCAGCTTGTTCGACAGGGCAGATACGCAGTATTTT
cdr3_aa: CASSLFDRADTQYF
v_call: TRBV5-1
d_call: TRBD1
clone_size: NA
j_call: TRBJ2-3

cdr3_nt: TGTGCCAGCAGCTCCTCGGCTAAATGGGGTCAAGAGACCCAGTACTTC
cdr3_aa: CASSSSAKWGQETQYF
v_call: TRBV5-4
d_call: NA
clone_size: NA
j_call: TRBJ2-5

cdr3_nt: TGTGCCAGCAGCTCCCGGGACGGCTACGAGCAGTACTTC
cdr3_aa: CASSSRDGYEQYF
v_call: TRBV5-4
d_call: NA
clone_size: NA
j_call: TRBJ2-7

cdr3_nt: TGTGCCAGCAGCTTTGATATGGAGTACGAGCAGTACTTC
cdr3_aa: CASSFDMEYEQYF
v_call: TRBV5-4
d_call: NA
clone_size: NA
j_call: TRBJ2-7

cdr3_nt: TGTGCCAGCAGCGTAAGGGGCGGGGAGCTGTTTTTT
cdr3_aa: CASSVRGGELFF
v_call: TRBV9
d_call: NA
clone_size: NA
j_call: TRBJ2-2

cdr3_nt: TGCGCAGCGGGGAGTAGCAATCAGCCCCAGCATTTT
cdr3_aa: CAAGSSNQPQHF
v_call: TRBV28
d_call: NA
clone_size: NA
j_call: TRBJ1-5

cdr3_nt: TGTGCCTGGAGCGCTGCGACCTTAGCCAAAAACATTCAGTACTTC
cdr3_aa: CAWSAATLAKNIQYF
v_call: TRBV30
d_call: NA
clone_size: NA
j_call: TRBJ2-4

cdr3_nt: TGTGCCAGCAGCCCTCCCGGGACTAGCCGTATTGGGGAGCTGTTTTTT
cdr3_aa: CASSPPGTSRIGELFF
v_call: TRBV5-4
d_call: TRBD2
clone_size: NA
j_call: TRBJ2-2

cdr3_nt: TGCGCCAGCAGCCCCGGGACAGAGCCCTACGAGCAGTACTTC
cdr3_aa: CASSPGTEPYEQYF
v_call: TRBV4-1
d_call: TRBD1
clone_size: few
j_call: TRBJ2-7

cdr3_nt: TGTGCCATCAGTGCGGGGGAACCGAATCAGCCCCAGCATTTT
cdr3_aa: CAISAGEPNQPQHF
v_call: TRBV10-3
d_call: NA
clone_size: NA
j_call: TRBJ1-5

cdr3_nt: TGCGCCAGCAGCGGGGACAGGGGGATCGGTGAAGCTTTCTTT
cdr3_aa: CASSGDRGIGEAFF
v_call: TRBV5-1
d_call: TRBD1
clone_size: NA
j_call: TRBJ1-1

cdr3_nt: TGCGCCAGCAGCACCACAGGAGGGGAGCTGTTTTTT
cdr3_aa: CASSTTGGELFF
v_call: TRBV5-1
d_call: NA
clone_size: NA
j_call: TRBJ2-2

cdr3_nt: TGTGCCAGCAGCCGGGGACAGTCTAATGAAAAACTGTTTTTT
cdr3_aa: CASSRGQSNEKLFF
v_call: TRBV9
d_call: TRBD1
clone_size: NA
j_call: TRBJ1-4

cdr3_nt: TGTGCCAGCAGTTACAGGTTTGCTGAAAAACTGTTTTTT
cdr3_aa: CASSYRFAEKLFF
v_call: TRBV6-6
d_call: NA
clone_size: NA
j_call: TRBJ1-4

cdr3_nt: TGTGCCAGCAGTTCGGGGAACACCGGGGAGCTGTTTTTT
cdr3_aa: CASSSGNTGELFF
v_call: TRBV28
d_call: NA
clone_size: NA
j_call: TRBJ2-2

cdr3_nt: TGTGCCAGCCGCAGTAATTTAATTTTCCGGAACACCGGGGAGCTGTTTTTT
cdr3_aa: CASRSNLIFRNTGELFF
v_call: TRBV2
d_call: NA
clone_size: NA
j_call: TRBJ2-2